These 23 T cell receptor beta chains came from one sample sequenced in a study of blood T cell repertoires in COVID-19. Using immunoSEQ multiplex PCR, the repertoire was profiled, and TCRdb retains in-frame clones only, with some absent. Here the sample spans some 150,000 clones, less than 90% being singletons. The sample taken for sequencing was PBMCs or T cells enriched from blood (not recorded which). All receptors derive from a woman between 45 and 65 years old who had been exposed to COVID-19.

The J gene is TRBJ2-7, the V gene TRBV11-2; TRBD2 aligns across 11 bases. Trimming took 5 bases from V and 2 from J; bases not matched to a gene: 2. CDR3 length: 14 amino acids. Per the germline V gene, CDR1 is SGHAT and CDR2 is FQNNGV. The CDR3 is CASSEGLAAYEQYF. The CDR3 nucleotides read TGTGCCAGCAGCGAGGGACTAGCGGCCTACGAGCAGTACTTC.

This CDR3 reads CASSLDSTGVGSYEQYF. CDR3 in DNA: TGTGCCAGCAGTCTCGACAGTACGGGGGTCGGGAGCTACGAGCAGTACTTC. The chain combines TRBV27 with TRBJ2-7; a weak D match, TRBD2 (6 bases). The CDR3 contains 17 residues. The germline V gene encodes CDR1 MNHEY and CDR2 SMNVEV (reference sequence). With 5 bases removed from V and 3 bases from J, the gap between germline ends came to 23 bases.

The chain carries TRBV18 and TRBJ2-6; D possibly corresponds to TRBD2 (6 bases). Germline V lookup: CDR1 KGHSH, CDR2 LQKENI. The CDR3 loop spans 19 amino acids. Trimming pared 3 bases from V and 0 bases from J, leaving 18 bases between. CDR3 amino acids: CASSPTTPGLSSGANVLTF. The DNA for the CDR3 is TGTGCCAGCTCACCCACCACCCCGGGACTGAGCTCTGGGGCCAACGTCCTGACTTTC.

The chain uses TRBV27 and TRBJ1-2; 9 bases agree with TRBD1. V lost 5 bases, J lost 4 bases, and 8 bases stayed unmatched. There are 15 residues in the CDR3. Germline CDR1 is MNHEY and CDR2 is SMNVEV (reference sequence). CDR3 protein: CASSVGDRDGYGYTF. CDR3 DNA: TGTGCCAGCAGTGTGGGGGACAGGGACGGCTATGGCTACACCTTC.

This clone was seen a single time. The chain combines TRBV29-1 with TRBJ2-7, with TRBD2 identical over 8 bases. Germline lookup yields CDR1 SQVTM and CDR2 ANQGSEA. The CDR3 is made up of 13 amino acids. J was trimmed by 5 bases and V by 7 bases; bases with no gene match: 10. The CDR3 loop reads CSADSGIAHEQYF. The CDR3 bases are TGCAGCGCTGATAGCGGGATAGCCCACGAGCAGTACTTC.

The rearrangement links TRBV29-1 to TRBJ1-1; the match to TRBD1 covers 7 bases. In germline, CDR1 is SQVTM, CDR2 ANQGSEA. V lost 3 bases and J lost 1; bases outside the gene matches: 5. This CDR3 spans 14 amino acids. The CDR3 DNA is TGCAGCGTTGATCGAAGGACAGGGAACACTGAAGCTTTCTTT. It is translated as CSVDRRTGNTEAFF.

This chain uses TRBV7-2 with TRBJ2-7, with 7 nucleotides matching TRBD2. CDR3 length: 14 residues. Unmatched junction bases numbered 5, after V lost 3 bases and J lost 3 bases. Germline CDR1 is SGHTA and CDR2 is FQGNSA. CDR3 loop: CASSLAGVRYEQYF. Written as DNA, the CDR3 is TGTGCCAGCAGCTTGGCGGGGGTACGCTACGAGCAGTACTTC.

V usage is TRBV7-2 and J usage is TRBJ1-2; 7 bases align to TRBD1. The CDR3 covers 14 residues. The trim removed 5 bases at V and 6 bases at J, leaving 9 bases unmatched. Germline CDR1 and CDR2: SGHTA and FQGNSA. The CDR3 loop is CASSTAGGQDGYTF. Here the CDR3 DNA reads TGTGCCAGCAGCACCGCAGGGGGTCAGGATGGCTACACCTTC.

The chain has TRBV27 and TRBJ2-7; D is unclear. Germline lookup yields CDR1 MNHEY and CDR2 SMNVEV (reference sequence). The CDR3 contains 15 residues. Between the trimmed V and J ends, which lost 5 bases and 3 bases, there was a span of 17 bases. The CDR3, as DNA: TGTGCCAGCAGTCCTTTGAGGCAGCGTGGCTACGAGCAGTACTTC. It encodes CASSPLRQRGYEQYF.

The chain combines TRBV10-3 with TRBJ1-5; a weak D match, TRBD1 (5 bases). The CDR3 contains 11 residues. Germline V gene lookup returns CDR1 ENHRY and CDR2 SYGVKD. The CDR3 sequence is CVLAHRRPQHF. CDR3 nucleotides: TGTGTGCTAGCGCACAGGAGGCCCCAGCATTTT.

This clone appeared a single time. CDR3 nucleotide sequence: TGCGCCAGCAGCGAACAACTAGCGGTGAGCACAGATACGCAGTATTTT. It encodes CASSEQLAVSTDTQYF. V is TRBV5-1 and J is TRBJ2-3; 8 nucleotides agree with TRBD2. The CDR3 runs to 16 residues. The ends lost 4 bases at V and 0 bases at J; junction bases unmatched: 7. The germline CDR1 and CDR2 sequences are SGHRS and YFSETQ.

The chain is built from TRBV3-1 (or the pseudogene TRBV3-2) and TRBJ2-1; TRBD2 matches at 9 bases. Germline-derived CDR1 and CDR2 are LGHDT and YNNKEL (reference sequence). V was clipped by 4 bases and J by 5 bases; unmatched bases: 6. This CDR3 has 15 amino acids. Written as DNA, the CDR3 is TGTGCCAGCAGCCCGGCGGGAGGGCCCCACAATGAGCAGTTCTTC. It specifies CASSPAGGPHNEQFF.

The chain has TRBV6-5 and TRBJ1-3; D remains ambiguous. The germline V and J ends were trimmed by 2 bases and 4 bases, with 15 bases remaining between them. CDR3 length: 16 amino acids. Germline V gives CDR1 MNHEY, CDR2 SVGAGI. DNA of the CDR3: TGTGCCAGCAGTTACAGTGGCCCAGCGGGGGGAAACACCATATATTTT. Its translation is CASSYSGPAGGNTIYF.

This rearrangement joins TRBV5-6 to TRBJ1-1; TRBD1 agrees at 8 bases. Germline CDR1 is SGHDT and CDR2 is YYEEEE. V was pared by 0 bases and J by 5 bases, with 15 bases of the junction left unmatched. CDR3 length: 18 residues. CDR3 protein: CASSLVRGHNPGLTEAFF. The CDR3, as DNA: TGTGCCAGCAGCTTGGTCAGGGGGCACAACCCCGGGCTAACTGAAGCTTTCTTT.

The chain recombines TRBV14 with TRBJ2-7; D possibly corresponds to TRBD2 (5 bases). CDR1 and CDR2 (germline): SGHDN, FVKESK. The V and J ends lost 1 base and 9 bases respectively, with 13 bases between them. The CDR3 covers 13 residues. The CDR3 DNA is TGTGCCAGCAGCCAAGGGGGAACTAGGTGGCAGTACTTC. Amino acid sequence: CASSQGGTRWQYF.

This rearrangement joins TRBV6-5 to TRBJ1-2; D gene unclear. Looked up from germline, CDR1 is MNHEY and CDR2 is SVGAGI. Between the trimmed V and J ends, which lost 4 bases and 6 bases, there was a span of 15 bases. This CDR3 is built from 14 residues. The CDR3 is CASSFPTSEDGYTF. The CDR3 DNA reads TGTGCCAGCAGTTTTCCCACCTCAGAGGATGGCTACACCTTC.

This chain joins TRBV5-1 and TRBJ2-3; unclear D gene. There are 12 residues in the CDR3. The germline V gene encodes CDR1 SGHRS and CDR2 YFSETQ. The V and J ends lost 2 bases and 2 bases respectively, with 3 bases between them. The CDR3 bases are TGCGCCAGCAGCTTATACACAGATACGCAGTATTTT. It yields the protein CASSLYTDTQYF. The full variable domain, rest sourced from reference TRBV5-1 and TRBJ2-3, is KAGVTQTPRYLIKTRGQQVTLSCSPISGHRSVSWYQQTPGQGLQFLFEYFSETQRNKGNFPGRFSGRQFSNSRSEMNVSTLELGDSALYLCASSLYTDTQYFGPGTRLTVL.

The V call is TRBV24-1, the J call TRBJ1-2; D not certain. Germline V gene sequence: CDR1 KGHDR, CDR2 SFDVKD. V was cut by 3 bases and J by 8 bases, with 6 bases left in between. There are 11 residues in the CDR3. CDR3 DNA sequence: TGTGCCACCAGTGATGTGGCCGGCTACACCTTC. It yields the protein CATSDVAGYTF.

The chain joins TRBV7-2 to TRBJ1-6, with 8 bases fitting TRBD1. Looked up from germline, CDR1 is SGHTA and CDR2 is FQGNSA. There are 16 residues in the CDR3. V trimming: 1 base; J trimming: 7 bases; junction bases outside the gene matches: 6. CDR3 protein: CASSLEAGGQNSPLHF. CDR3 nucleotide sequence: TGTGCCAGCAGCTTAGAGGCAGGGGGCCAAAATTCACCCCTCCACTTT.

This clone was seen only once. V usage is TRBV27 and J usage is TRBJ1-1; D ambiguous. The V gene's germline CDR1 is MNHEY and CDR2 SMNVEV (reference sequence). V lost 3 bases and J 8 bases, leaving 13 bases between the germline ends. The CDR3 is 13 residues long. In DNA, the CDR3 is TGTGCCAGCAGTTTTTTTTCCGGTAGAGAAGCTTTCTTT. Translating gives CASSFFSGREAFF.

The chain links TRBV6-2 or TRBV6-3 to TRBJ2-5; D is ambiguous. This CDR3 has 13 residues. V lost 6 bases and J lost 5, with 13 bases in between. Germline CDR1 reads MNHEY; CDR2 reads SVGEGT. The CDR3 spells CASSPAPEETQYF. Here the CDR3 DNA reads TGTGCCAGCAGCCCGGCCCCGGAGGAGACCCAGTACTTC.

The V and J genes are TRBV7-2 and TRBJ1-3, with D possibly being TRBD1 (6 bases). This CDR3 comprises 17 residues. Germline assignment: CDR1 SGHTA and CDR2 FQGNSA. Trimming removed 6 bases at V and 0 bases at J, with 18 bases between. The DNA of the CDR3 is TGTGCCAGCAGGGAGCCGGGACATTCCTTCTCTGGAAACACCATATATTTT. Translated, it gives CASREPGHSFSGNTIYF.

This chain connects TRBV10-3 to TRBJ1-2; TRBD1 might be the D (6 bases). The ends were cut back, 6 bases at V and 2 bases at J, with 16 bases in the middle. Germline CDR1 ENHRY, CDR2 SYGVKD. This CDR3 is built from 15 residues. The CDR3 here is CAIRESDRWNYGYTF. CDR3 nucleotides: TGTGCCATCAGGGAATCGGACAGATGGAACTATGGCTACACCTTC.